Shown below are 23 T cell receptor beta chains from a single sample sequenced in a study of shared clonotypes between healthy human individuals. Assay: immunoSEQ multiplex PCR; the TCRdb copy retains only in-frame clones and omits some. The table lists 2 million to 2.5 million clones, more than 90% of them singletons. Input material: naive CD4+ T cells sorted from blood. Regarding subset: CD45RA+ positively selected. These TCRs come from a man aged 18 to 35 in good health.

The chain has TRBV7-2 and TRBJ2-7; TRBD1 matches 11 bases. Germline loops: CDR1 SGHTA, CDR2 FQGNSA. Losses at the gene ends were 6 bases for V and 0 bases for J; bases not matched to a gene: 4. The CDR3 covers 15 residues. CDR3 residues: CASSWDRGSSYEQYF. The CDR3 region has the DNA TGTGCCAGCAGTTGGGACAGGGGGTCCTCCTACGAGCAGTACTTC.

The chain joins TRBV9 to TRBJ2-7; possibly TRBD2 for D (6 bases). The CDR3 runs 13 residues. Trimming removed 2 bases at V and 7 bases at J, with 13 bases between. Germline V lookup: CDR1 SGDLS, CDR2 YYNGEE. For the CDR3, the DNA is TGTGCCAGCAGCGTCGCTCTGGGGACTGAGCAGTACTTC. Protein sequence: CASSVALGTEQYF.

This clone showed up just a few times. This sequence joins TRBV6-6 and TRBJ1-5, with 8 bases lining up with TRBD1. From germline, CDR1 is MNHNY and CDR2 SVGAGI (reference sequence). Trimming cost V 5 bases and J 2 bases; bases outside gene matches: 5. The CDR3 contains 15 residues. CDR3 nucleotide sequence: TGTGCCAGCAGTACAGGGGGTCTTGGCAATCAGCCCCAGCATTTT. Translation gives CASSTGGLGNQPQHF.

This chain joins TRBV6-6 and TRBJ2-7; D may correspond to TRBD1 or TRBD2 (5 bases each). This CDR3 region has 14 residues. Per germline, CDR1 MNHNY and CDR2 SVGAGI (reference sequence). The ends were cut back, 2 bases at V and 2 bases at J, with 10 bases in the middle. The CDR3 coding sequence is TGTGCCAGCAGTTACGGGGGATTGACCTACGAGCAGTACTTC. It yields the protein CASSYGGLTYEQYF.

The chain combines TRBV6-5 with TRBJ1-2, with D hard to call. Per germline, CDR1 MNHEY and CDR2 SVGAGI. Between the trimmed V and J ends, which lost 7 bases and 2 bases, there was a span of 8 bases. The CDR3 has 12 residues. In DNA form, the CDR3 reads TGTGCCAGCAAGGGCCAGAACTATGGCTACACCTTC. Translation gives CASKGQNYGYTF.

The gene calls are TRBV21-1 and TRBJ2-7; TRBD1, the table's D call, lacks a check against the DNA. TRBV21-1 is classified as a pseudogene. CDR3 size: 13 residues. The CDR3, as DNA: TGTGCCTCAAGGGACAGGGGAACCTACGAGCAGTACTTC. Translation: CASRDRGTYEQYF.

The chain is built from TRBV5-1 and TRBJ2-3; TRBD2 agrees at 7 bases. CDR3 size: 13 residues. With V trimmed by 6 bases and J by 3 bases, 4 bases remained unmatched. From germline, CDR1 is SGHRS and CDR2 YFSETQ. The CDR3 DNA reads as TGCGCCAGCAATGGCGGGAGTACAGATACGCAGTATTTT. Protein: CASNGGSTDTQYF.

In DNA, the CDR3 is TGTGCCAGCAGTGGACAGCAACCCACTGAAGCTTTCTTT. It yields the protein CASSGQQPTEAFF. The V gene is TRBV6-1, the J gene TRBJ1-1, with TRBD1 as a possible D gene (5 bases). V lost 4 bases, J lost 4 bases, and 10 bases lay in between. Germline loops: CDR1 MNHNS, CDR2 SASEGT. The CDR3 extends over 13 amino acids.

This rearrangement joins TRBV19 to TRBJ1-6, with D possibly matching TRBD1 (6 bases). V lost 4 bases, J lost 9 bases, and 16 bases lay in between. The CDR3 is made up of 15 amino acids. CDR1 and CDR2 from the germline V gene are LNHDA and SQIVND (reference sequence). CDR3 sequence: CASSTLQGAGSPLHF. In DNA, the CDR3 is TGTGCCAGTAGTACCCTACAGGGAGCAGGTTCACCCCTCCACTTT.

The J gene is TRBJ2-3, the V gene TRBV10-3; D is possibly TRBD1 or TRBD2 (7 bases each). CDR1 and CDR2 from the germline V gene are ENHRY and SYGVKD. The CDR3 is made up of 14 amino acids. Trimming cost V 6 bases and J 5 bases, with 15 bases left between them. The CDR3 sequence: CAIRQGGSGDTQYF. The CDR3 DNA is TGTGCCATCAGGCAGGGGGGGAGTGGAGATACGCAGTATTTT.

The chain is built from TRBV2 and TRBJ1-1; D ambiguous. V shed 3 bases and J shed 2 bases, with 10 bases lying between them. The germline CDR1 and CDR2 sequences are SNHLY and FYNNEI. The CDR3 runs 14 residues. The CDR3 DNA follows: TGTGCCAGCAGTGAGTTGGGCAGAAACACTGAAGCTTTCTTT. Amino acid sequence: CASSELGRNTEAFF.

The V call is TRBV6-1, the J call TRBJ1-6; D is possibly TRBD1 (6 bases). Trimming took off 1 base at V and 6 bases at J, with 16 bases between the two ends. Looked up from germline, CDR1 is MNHNS and CDR2 is SASEGT. This CDR3 has 17 amino acids. In DNA form, the CDR3 reads TGTGCCAGCAGTGAAGGATTTGGGGGGCTAGGTAATTCACCCCTCCACTTT. This gives the protein CASSEGFGGLGNSPLHF.

This clone occurred once. This chain connects TRBV5-1 to TRBJ2-5; a possible D gene is TRBD1 (6 bases). The CDR3 has 14 residues. Germline V gene lookup returns CDR1 SGHRS and CDR2 YFSETQ. V lost 5 bases to trimming and J lost 1 base, with 12 bases between them. The chain's CDR3 is CASRPLGAQETQYF. The CDR3 DNA reads as TGCGCCAGCAGGCCCTTGGGGGCCCAAGAGACCCAGTACTTC.

V and J are TRBV11-2 and TRBJ2-1; 10 bases are a match to TRBD2. Germline V gene lookup returns CDR1 SGHAT and CDR2 FQNNGV. The V segment lost 5 bases and the J segment 1 base; nucleotides outside the gene matches: 11. The CDR3 sequence is 18 residues long. CDR3 amino acids: CASSVTGSSGGSYNEQFF. In DNA form, the CDR3 reads TGTGCCAGCAGCGTAACAGGCTCTAGCGGGGGTTCCTACAATGAGCAGTTCTTC. Together with reference TRBV11-2 and TRBJ2-1, the CDR3 gives the full variable domain: EAGVAQSPRYKIIEKRQSVAFWCNPISGHATLYWYQQILGQGPKLLIQFQNNGVVDDSQLPKDRFSAERLKGVDSTLKIQPAKLEDSAVYLCASSVTGSSGGSYNEQFFGPGTRLTVL.

This chain connects TRBV5-1 to TRBJ1-3; D is undetermined. Per germline, CDR1 SGHRS and CDR2 YFSETQ. This CDR3 is 15 amino acids long. V lost 4 bases and J 0 bases, leaving 11 bases between the germline ends. The DNA for the CDR3 is TGCGCCAGCAGCCCGGGGATCTTCTCTGGAAACACCATATATTTT. Protein sequence: CASSPGIFSGNTIYF.

This clone was observed once. The rearrangement joins TRBV2 to TRBJ1-2; 7 nucleotides align to TRBD1. V shed 7 bases and J 8 bases; nucleotides not matched to a gene: 19. The CDR3 has 16 residues. Germline values: CDR1 SNHLY, CDR2 FYNNEI. CDR3 in DNA: TGTGCCAGCAACCCGGGACAGCTAGCCGCGTTTGGGGGCTACACCTTC. Its translation: CASNPGQLAAFGGYTF.

V and J are TRBV10-3 and TRBJ2-3; 10 nucleotides align to TRBD2. From germline, CDR1 is ENHRY and CDR2 SYGVKD. CDR3 length: 17 residues. V gave up 2 bases and J gave up 6 bases; unmatched junction bases: 11. The CDR3 protein is CAISERAGSGGADTQYF. The CDR3 nucleotides are TGTGCCATCAGTGAGCGGGCGGGGAGCGGGGGGGCCGATACGCAGTATTTT.

The V gene is TRBV4-1, the J gene TRBJ1-1; perhaps TRBD1 as D (5 bases). CDR3 length: 15 amino acids. The V end lost 1 base, the J end lost 1 base, and 10 bases lay between the germline ends. CDR1 is MGHRA, CDR2 YSYEKL, per germline. CDR3 sequence (DNA): TGCGCCAGCAGCCAAGGTCCCAGGGCGAACACTGAAGCTTTCTTT. Its protein product is CASSQGPRANTEAFF.

The chain carries TRBV18 and TRBJ1-2; D is undetermined. Trimming removed 5 bases from V and 8 bases from J, with 9 bases in between. Germline loops: CDR1 KGHSH, CDR2 LQKENI. This CDR3 is 11 amino acids long. The CDR3 bases are TGTGCCAGCTCAGCGGGGTACGGCTACACCTTC. As protein: CASSAGYGYTF.

The chain has TRBV6-1 and TRBJ2-5; 9 nucleotides match TRBD1. V gave up 5 bases and J gave up 5 bases; unmatched junction bases: 6. The CDR3 runs to 14 residues. CDR1 MNHNS and CDR2 SASEGT come from the germline V gene. CDR3: CASSLRTGEETQYF. The CDR3 nucleotides read TGTGCCAGCAGTCTCCGGACAGGGGAGGAGACCCAGTACTTC.

This clone was seen once. The chain has TRBV14 and TRBJ1-1; 7 positions agree with TRBD1. The CDR3 length is 13 residues. The V segment lost 6 bases and the J segment 3 bases; nucleotides outside the gene matches: 4. Per the germline V gene, CDR1 is SGHDN and CDR2 is FVKESK. This CDR3 is CASSQQGYTEAFF. DNA for the CDR3: TGTGCCAGCAGTCAACAGGGGTACACTGAAGCTTTCTTT.

A remark on this clone: Within the sample, other DNA sequences also encode this same CDR3. The rearrangement joins TRBV10-3 to TRBJ1-2; tentatively, D is TRBD1 (6 bases). V lost 0 bases, J lost 4 bases, and 12 bases lay in between. Germline CDR1 ENHRY, CDR2 SYGVKD. The CDR3 runs to 15 residues. The CDR3 loop is CAISESRGGGYGYTF. CDR3 nucleotide sequence: TGTGCCATCAGTGAGTCGCGAGGGGGTGGCTATGGCTACACCTTC.

CDR3 sequence reads: CASSLWGRWGSTNEKLFF. The CDR3 coding sequence is TGTGCCAGCAGTTTATGGGGTCGTTGGGGGTCAACTAATGAAAAACTGTTTTTT. This chain joins TRBV28 and TRBJ1-4, with D maybe TRBD1 (5 bases). Germline CDR1 reads MDHEN; CDR2 reads SYDVKM. The CDR3 consists of 18 residues. The V end lost 0 bases, the J end lost 0 bases, and 14 bases lay between the germline ends. Full variable domain (rest looked up from reference TRBV28 and TRBJ1-4): DVKVTQSSRYLVKRTGEKVFLECVQDMDHENMFWYRQDPGLGLRLIYFSYDVKMKEKGDIPEGYSVSREKKERFSLILESASTNQTSMYLCASSLWGRWGSTNEKLFFGSGTQLSVL.